Shown below are 5 T cell receptor beta chains from a single sample sequenced in a study of regulatory T cells in long-lasting Graves disease. Noted time point: persistent/refractory GD, antithyroid drugs over 5 years with positive TRAb. PBMC-extracted RNA yielded the TCR library. Relying on iRepertoire HTBI primers and Arm-PCR of CDR3 regions, the team built TCR beta libraries. TCRdb used MiXCR to reprocess the multiplex PCR reads, holding one entry per CDR3 protein. The sample lists 600,000 to 850,000 distinct CDR3 sequences; around 30% were seen once. The sequenced sample was peripheral blood mononuclear cells (PBMCs), obtained when the disease was refractory, from a patient treated with antithyroid drugs. The receptors shown here come from a female donor with Graves disease.

The rearrangement joins TRBV20-1 to TRBJ1-5; 8 bases line up with TRBD1. J gave up 7 bases and V 3 bases, and 5 bases lay outside the gene matches. Germline CDR1 and CDR2: DFQATT and SNEGSKA (reference sequence). This CDR3 spans 13 amino acids. In DNA, the CDR3 is TGCAGTGCTAGTCAGGGGGCACAGCAGCCCCAGCATTTT. It specifies CSASQGAQQPQHF.

This rearrangement joins TRBV5-1 to TRBJ2-2; 8 bases line up with TRBD1. J gave up 3 bases and V 6 bases, and 13 bases lay outside the gene matches. The CDR3 is 17 residues long. Germline V gives CDR1 SGHRS, CDR2 YFSETQ. The CDR3 nucleotides read TGCGCCAGCAAACTGGGACAGGCGCTGCTATACACCGGGGAGCTGTTTTTT. The encoded protein is CASKLGQALLYTGELFF.

This clonotype has a handful of counts. This chain joins TRBV7-2 and TRBJ1-3; D is ambiguous. The ends were cut back, 0 bases at V and 6 bases at J, with 9 bases in the middle. The CDR3 runs 14 residues. Germline CDR1 SGHTA, CDR2 FQGNSA. CDR3 nucleotides: TGTGCCAGCAGCTTAGCATACAATTCAAACACCATATATTTT. Encoded protein: CASSLAYNSNTIYF.

V is TRBV7-6 and J is TRBJ2-6; D is unresolved. This CDR3 has 15 amino acids. Trimming left V 0 bases short and J 7 bases short, with 10 bases between. Germline values: CDR1 SGHVS, CDR2 FNYEAQ. CDR3 sequence (DNA): TGTGCCAGCAGCTTAGCGTGGCAGGCCGCCAACGTCCTGACTTTC. Translated: CASSLAWQAANVLTF.

This clonotype was seen a few times. The chain couples TRBV6-1 to TRBJ2-4; D perhaps matches TRBD1 (5 bases). Trimming removed 6 bases from V and 1 base from J, with 16 bases in between. The CDR3 totals 16 residues. CDR1 and CDR2 from the germline V gene are MNHNS and SASEGT. CDR3 sequence (DNA): TGTGCCAGCAGCCTAGGACCCACAGGTGCCAAAAACATTCAGTACTTC. Its protein is CASSLGPTGAKNIQYF.